The text below deals with one T cell receptor beta chain. Profiling relied on immunoSEQ multiplex PCR, and the TCRdb table lists in-frame clones only, not all of them. The sample gives about 46,000 clones, approximately 90% of which show up once; approximately 2.6% is in the top ten. The entry originates in a study of T cell changes during pregnancy in multiple sclerosis. V lost 0 bases, J lost 5 bases, and 3 bases stayed unmatched. Germline CDR1 MNHEY, CDR2 SVGAGI. The CDR3 loop spans 14 amino acids. The chain couples TRBV6-5 to TRBJ2-7, with 8 positions matching TRBD1. Source: CD8+ T cells from peripheral blood mononuclear cells, taken in the second trimester of pregnancy. This TCR derives from a female donor with multiple sclerosis, enrolled in a pregnancy study. CDR3 protein: CASSYSAGGNEQYF. The CDR3 bases are TGTGCCAGCAGTTACTCGGCAGGGGGCAACGAGCAGTACTTC.